The T cell receptor beta chain described here comes from a study of T cell responses to AZD1222 COVID-19 vaccine. Researchers grouped second doses given at about 4 or about 12 weeks into one pool. This table comes from immunoSEQ multiplex PCR, and its TCRdb copy is limited to in-frame clones, with some not included. The repertoire has roughly 100,000 clones, less than 85% of them found once; the top ten carry about 14%. Overall study results and limits: Just 6 or 7 AZD1222 recipients were seropositive at baseline. Spike-specific TCR depth and breadth grew after two AZD1222 doses.

The CDR3 covers 18 residues. J lost 4 bases, V lost 2 bases, and 13 bases had no gene match. The germline gives CDR1 SGHTA, CDR2 FQGTGA. This clone was picked up one time. Antigen specificity is unknown. This clonotype was sampled from an adult who received the AZD1222 COVID-19 vaccine. The starting material was peripheral blood, obtained 28 days after the second AZD1222 dose. V gene TRBV7-3 combines with J gene TRBJ2-1; 8 bases match TRBD2. The CDR3 nucleotides read TGTGCCAGCAGCTTATCCTCTGGAGCGGGAGCAAGTTACAATGAGCAGTTCTTC. Translating it yields CASSLSSGAGASYNEQFF.